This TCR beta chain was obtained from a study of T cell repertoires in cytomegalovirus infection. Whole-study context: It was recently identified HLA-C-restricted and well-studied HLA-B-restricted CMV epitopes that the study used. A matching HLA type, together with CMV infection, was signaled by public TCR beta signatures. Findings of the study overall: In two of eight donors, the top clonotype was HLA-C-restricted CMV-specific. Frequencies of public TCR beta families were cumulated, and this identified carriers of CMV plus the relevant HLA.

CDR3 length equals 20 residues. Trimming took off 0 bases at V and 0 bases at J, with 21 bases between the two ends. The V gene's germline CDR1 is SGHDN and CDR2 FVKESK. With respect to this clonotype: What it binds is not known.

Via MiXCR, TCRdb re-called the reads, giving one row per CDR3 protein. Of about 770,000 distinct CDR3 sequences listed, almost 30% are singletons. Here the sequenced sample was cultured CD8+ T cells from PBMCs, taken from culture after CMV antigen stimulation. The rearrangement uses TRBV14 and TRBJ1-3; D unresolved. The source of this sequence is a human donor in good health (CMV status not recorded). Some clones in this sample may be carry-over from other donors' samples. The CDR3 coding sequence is TGTGCCAGCAGCCAAGATTACGAGGAGCAAAGACGGATCTCTGGAAACACCATATATTTT. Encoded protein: CASSQDYEEQRRISGNTIYF. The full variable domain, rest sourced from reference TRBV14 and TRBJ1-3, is EAGVTQFPSHSVIEKGQTVTLRCDPISGHDNLYWYRRVMGKEIKFLLHFVKESKQDESGMPNNRFLAERTGGTYSTLKVQPAELEDSGVYFCASSQDYEEQRRISGNTIYFGEGSWLTVV.